The clone carrying this TCR beta chain was seen ten or more times. What it binds is not known. The data were taken from a study of Graves' ophthalmopathy and Graves' hyperthyroidism. RNA transcripts yielded amplified TCR beta CDR3 regions. Investigators did first-round RT-PCR with HTBI primers, then second-round multiplex PCR. TCRdb re-called the multiplex PCR reads with MiXCR, one entry per CDR3 protein. The top ten hold around 3.3% of the sample, which has approximately 640,000 distinct CDR3 sequences, approximately 39% seen once. Notes on the study in general: Blood contained most expanded thyroid clonotypes exceeding 0.001 frequency.

This clonotype was sampled from an adult man with Graves' ophthalmopathy. Sequencing input: peripheral blood.

CDR3 in DNA: TGTGCCAGCAGCTTATCAGGGGGCGAGGTCTACGAGCAGTACTTC. It translates to CASSLSGGEVYEQYF. The chain recombines TRBV7-3 with TRBJ2-7; 8 nucleotides line up with TRBD1. Germline CDR1 and CDR2: SGHTA and FQGTGA. V lost 2 bases, J lost 3 bases, and 6 bases stayed unmatched. The CDR3 totals 15 residues.